Listed below are T cell receptor beta chains from one sample, sequenced in a study of blood T cell repertoires in COVID-19. Repertoires were generated with immunoSEQ multiplex PCR, while TCRdb's copy carries only in-frame clones and drops some. Here the sample spans approximately 25,000 clones, 90% being singletons. The sample was peripheral blood. The receptor set was obtained from a woman aged 55-70 years with active COVID-19. CDR3s include the opening cysteine and the closing phenylalanine or tryptophan. The D gene is left open where the match is weak. The size entry is marked missing in some rows and otherwise reads once, few, many or a size class.

v_call	j_call	d_call	clone_size	cdr3_aa	cdr3_nt
TRBV6-1	TRBJ1-5	.	.	CASSEVVSQPQHF	TGTGCCAGCAGTGAAGTCGTGTCTCAGCCCCAGCATTTT
TRBV6-6	TRBJ1-4	TRBD1	.	CASSYSTGAEKLFF	TGTGCCAGCAGTTACTCGACAGGGGCCGAAAAACTGTTTTTT
TRBV18	TRBJ1-1	.	.	CASSPGTRGTEAFF	TGTGCCAGCTCACCGGGCACCCGGGGCACTGAAGCTTTCTTT
TRBV10-3	TRBJ2-2	TRBD2	.	CAISELAGGPDTGELFF	TGTGCCATCAGTGAGTTAGCGGGAGGGCCGGACACCGGGGAGCTGTTTTTT
TRBV2	TRBJ2-1	.	.	CASSTASVPSYNEQFF	TGTGCCAGCAGCACCGCTAGCGTCCCTTCCTACAATGAGCAGTTCTTC
TRBV18	TRBJ2-7	TRBD1	.	CAAGRDRGYEQYF	TGTGCCGCGGGGCGGGACAGGGGCTACGAGCAGTACTTC
TRBV11-2	TRBJ1-5	TRBD1	.	CASSLDSTGLEPQHF	TGTGCCAGCAGCTTAGACTCGACAGGGCTAGAGCCCCAGCATTTT
TRBV6-4	TRBJ1-2	.	.	CASSPTGANYGYTF	TGTGCCAGCAGCCCGACAGGAGCTAACTATGGCTACACCTTC
TRBV5-5	TRBJ2-5	TRBD2	.	CASSLVGTREETQYF	TGTGCCAGCAGCTTGGTGGGGACTAGGGAAGAGACCCAGTACTTC
TRBV3-1/TRBV3-2	TRBJ2-5	TRBD1	few	CASSQGTGVETQYF	TGTGCCAGCAGCCAGGGGACAGGGGTAGAGACCCAGTACTTC
TRBV3-1/TRBV3-2	TRBJ1-2	TRBD1	.	CASSRGQGANYGYTF	TGTGCCAGCAGCCGAGGACAGGGGGCTAACTATGGCTACACCTTC
TRBV2	TRBJ2-1	.	.	CASSERWEGEGEQFF	TGTGCCAGCAGTGAAAGGTGGGAGGGGGAGGGTGAGCAGTTCTTC
TRBV28	TRBJ2-5	.	.	CASSFTSMETQYF	TGTGCCAGCAGTTTTACTAGCATGGAGACCCAGTACTTC
TRBV10-3	TRBJ2-5	.	.	CAISDSAGSSQETQYF	TGTGCCATCAGTGATTCGGCAGGATCCTCCCAAGAGACCCAGTACTTC
TRBV3-1/TRBV3-2	TRBJ2-1	.	.	CASSQASRVGRRFF	TGTGCCAGCAGCCAAGCCTCTCGGGTAGGAAGGAGGTTCTTC
TRBV28	TRBJ2-7	TRBD1	.	CASSLPGTGDPYEQYF	TGTGCCAGCAGCCTGCCCGGGACAGGGGATCCCTACGAGCAGTACTTC
TRBV28	TRBJ1-5	TRBD1	.	CASSGFSSGGQPQHF	TGTGCCAGCAGTGGTTTTTCCTCAGGGGGCCAGCCCCAGCATTTT
TRBV29-1	TRBJ1-3	.	.	CSVRDRGASGNTIYF	TGCAGCGTCCGGGATCGGGGGGCCTCTGGAAACACCATATATTTT
TRBV28	TRBJ2-1	.	.	CASSLLQGGNEQFF	TGTGCCAGCAGTTTATTGCAGGGGGGAAATGAGCAGTTCTTC
TRBV4-3	TRBJ2-3	TRBD2	.	CASSSSSGSTDTQYF	TGCGCCAGCAGCAGCTCTAGCGGGAGCACAGATACGCAGTATTTT
TRBV9	TRBJ1-6	.	.	CASSGEGRSDSPLHF	TGTGCCAGCAGCGGGGAGGGGAGGAGTGATTCACCCCTCCACTTT
TRBV7-6	TRBJ2-1	TRBD2	.	CASSLEESGRAGNEQFF	TGTGCCAGCAGCTTAGAAGAGAGCGGGAGGGCCGGCAATGAGCAGTTCTTC
TRBV6-5	TRBJ1-3	.	.	CASSFSADSGNTIYF	TGTGCCAGCAGTTTCTCAGCGGACTCTGGAAACACCATATATTTT
TRBV4-2	TRBJ2-3	.	.	CASSQGGAPNTGADTQYF	TGTGCCAGCAGCCAAGGTGGGGCCCCCAACACCGGCGCAGATACGCAGTATTTT
TRBV30	TRBJ1-5	.	once	CAWSPGNQPQHF	TGTGCCTGGAGTCCCGGGAATCAGCCCCAGCATTTT
TRBV30	TRBJ1-5	TRBD1	.	CAWSTTRTGRNQPQHF	TGTGCCTGGAGTACGACCCGGACAGGGCGGAATCAGCCCCAGCATTTT
TRBV28	TRBJ2-1	.	.	CASSLSPSGEQFF	TGTGCCAGCAGTTTATCCCCCTCCGGTGAGCAGTTCTTC
TRBV11-2	TRBJ2-1	.	.	CASSLGGSYFGEQFF	TGTGCCAGCAGCTTAGGAGGGAGTTATTTTGGTGAGCAGTTCTTC
TRBV28	TRBJ1-4	.	.	CASSTSTGFQDEKLFF	.
TRBV9	TRBJ2-3	.	.	CASSTGLTNTDTQYF	TGTGCCAGCAGCACTGGACTGACTAACACAGATACGCAGTATTTT
TRBV2	TRBJ2-1	.	.	CASSGIEQFF	TGTGCCAGCAGTGGTATTGAGCAGTTCTTC
TRBV18	TRBJ1-3	.	.	CASSPAGMGNTIYF	TGTGCCAGCTCACCCGCAGGGATGGGAAACACCATATATTTT
TRBV7-9	TRBJ2-7	.	.	CASSLAPGVLAYEQYF	TGTGCCAGCAGCTTAGCCCCCGGGGTCTTGGCGTACGAGCAGTACTTC
TRBV18	TRBJ2-2	.	.	CASSPSAGTGELFF	TGTGCCAGCTCGCCATCCGCCGGTACCGGGGAGCTGTTTTTT
TRBV6-1	TRBJ1-3	.	few	CASSDRWQSGNTIYF	TGTGCCAGCAGTGACCGTTGGCAGTCTGGAAACACCATATATTTT
TRBV6-2/TRBV6-3	TRBJ2-3	.	.	CASSPPSSGDTQYF	TGTGCCAGCAGCCCCCCCTCCTCCGGAGATACGCAGTATTTT
TRBV9	TRBJ2-5	TRBD2	.	CASSTGTSGVRETQYF	TGTGCCAGCAGCACCGGGACTAGTGGTGTCCGGGAGACCCAGTACTTC
TRBV24-1	TRBJ1-2	.	.	CATSRGFNYGYTF	TGTGCCACCAGCAGGGGATTTAACTATGGCTACACCTTC
TRBV28	TRBJ2-2	TRBD1	.	CASSTTGGGFGELFF	TGTGCCAGCAGTACAACAGGGGGCGGGTTCGGGGAGCTGTTTTTT
TRBV5-1	TRBJ2-1	TRBD1	.	CASQQGNFNNEQFF	TGCGCCAGCCAACAGGGGAATTTTAACAATGAGCAGTTCTTC
TRBV2	TRBJ2-5	TRBD2	.	CASSRGTSGGQETQYF	TGTGCCAGCAGTCGTGGGACTAGCGGCGGCCAAGAGACCCAGTACTTC
TRBV28	TRBJ2-3	TRBD1	.	CASSRDRPSTDTQYF	TGTGCCAGCAGTAGGGACAGACCCAGCACAGATACGCAGTATTTT